These 27 T cell receptor beta chains were sequenced from one sample in a study of Ad26.COV2.S vaccination and SARS-CoV-2 variants. The treatment: some 19 received Ad26.COV2.S at low or high dose, single or two shots; 5 received placebo; per-sample allocation not given. Day 63 after the first injection of vaccine or placebo was the sampling time. Sequencing used immunoSEQ multiplex PCR; TCRdb keeps in-frame clones, though not all of them. In the table there are a few hundred thousand clones, 92% of which are singletons. Sequencing used peripheral blood, obtained in a trial of Ad26.COV2.S vaccine versus placebo. Every receptor here comes from a person between 18 and 65 years old who received the Ad26.COV2.S COVID-19 vaccine or a placebo.

The J gene is TRBJ1-4, the V gene TRBV6-1; D not certain. V was cut by 0 bases and J by 8 bases, with 10 bases left in between. This CDR3 region has 14 residues. Germline V CDR1 and CDR2: MNHNS, SASEGT. The DNA for the CDR3 is TGTGCCAGCAGTGAAGCGCTGGCAGTCGAAAAACTGTTTTTT. Protein: CASSEALAVEKLFF.

The chain carries TRBV2 and TRBJ1-1, with D possibly TRBD1 on 6 matching bases. V lost 7 bases and J 1 base, leaving 10 bases between the germline ends. CDR3 length: 13 amino acids. Germline values: CDR1 SNHLY, CDR2 FYNNEI. The CDR3 loop is CASITQGNTEAFF. The DNA of the CDR3 is TGTGCCAGCATCACACAGGGGAACACTGAAGCTTTCTTT.

The chain combines TRBV7-2 with TRBJ2-1; 7 bases agree with TRBD2. Looked up from germline, CDR1 is SGHTA and CDR2 is FQGNSA. This CDR3 is 17 amino acids long. V lost 2 bases to trimming and J lost 2 bases; unmatched junction nucleotides: 9. The CDR3 nucleotides are TGTGCCAGCAGCTTACCTCCCGGGACTATAACCTACAATGAGCAGTTCTTC. Its protein is CASSLPPGTITYNEQFF.

The rearrangement links TRBV28 to TRBJ2-7; TRBD1 matches 11 bases. The CDR3 spans 14 residues. The ends lost 7 bases at V and 5 bases at J; junction bases unmatched: 7. Germline V gene data show CDR1 as MDHEN and CDR2 as SYDVKM. The CDR3 loop is CASIGGTGGHEQYF. Written as DNA, the CDR3 is TGTGCCAGCATTGGGGGGACAGGGGGACACGAGCAGTACTTC.

The CDR3 spells CATSRDGQGGTEAFF. The CDR3 DNA is TGTGCCACCAGCAGAGATGGGCAGGGGGGCACTGAAGCTTTCTTT. The rearrangement joins TRBV15 to TRBJ1-1; 7 bases are shared with TRBD1. Germline-derived CDR1 and CDR2 are LNHNV and YYDKDF (reference sequence). The CDR3 has 15 residues. Unmatched junction bases numbered 5, after V lost 0 bases and J lost 4 bases.

This sequence joins TRBV7-9 and TRBJ2-7; D might be TRBD1 (6 bases). The CDR3 is 17 residues long. Trimming took off 1 base at V and 0 bases at J, with 16 bases between the two ends. The germline V gene has CDR1 SEHNR and CDR2 FQNEAQ (reference sequence). The CDR3 protein is CASSLGYFRGSSYEQYF. The CDR3 region has the DNA TGTGCCAGCAGCTTAGGATATTTCAGGGGCAGCTCCTACGAGCAGTACTTC.

The chain joins TRBV18 to TRBJ1-5; D is ambiguous. Looked up from germline, CDR1 is KGHSH and CDR2 is LQKENI. The CDR3 has 15 amino acids. V lost 2 bases and J lost 0, with 8 bases in between. The CDR3 region is CASSPGSHSNQPQHF. The CDR3 nucleotides are TGTGCCAGCTCACCAGGGAGTCATAGCAATCAGCCCCAGCATTTT.

The chain carries TRBV11-2 and TRBJ2-3; no clear D. Trimming removed 6 bases at V and 8 bases at J, with 9 bases between. The CDR3 length is 11 residues. Germline CDR1 is SGHAT and CDR2 is FQNNGV. The CDR3 sequence: CASRTSVTQYF. CDR3 nucleotides: TGTGCCAGCAGAACCTCGGTTACGCAGTATTTT.

This sequence joins TRBV19 and TRBJ1-1; D uncertain. CDR1 is LNHDA, CDR2 SQIVND, per germline (reference sequence). V lost 5 bases and J lost 1, with 5 bases in between. CDR3 length equals 12 residues. This chain's CDR3 is CASSLQNTEAFF. The CDR3, as DNA: TGTGCCAGTAGTCTGCAGAACACTGAAGCTTTCTTT. Full variable domain (missing parts from reference TRBV19 and TRBJ1-1): DGGITQSPKYLFRKEGQNVTLSCEQNLNHDAMYWYRQDPGQGLRLIYYSQIVNDFQKGDIAEGYSVSREKKESFPLTVTSAQKNPTAFYLCASSLQNTEAFFGQGTRLTVV.

This clone was observed once. V usage is TRBV6-2 or TRBV6-3 and J usage is TRBJ2-5; 7 bases line up with TRBD2. The germline V gene has CDR1 MNHEY and CDR2 SVGEGT. This CDR3 has 14 amino acids. V lost 6 bases to trimming and J lost 5 bases; unmatched junction nucleotides: 9. CDR3 DNA sequence: TGTGCCAGCAGCCGAGGACTAGTAGGCGAGACCCAGTACTTC. Its protein product is CASSRGLVGETQYF.

The chain uses TRBV3-1 (or the pseudogene TRBV3-2) and TRBJ1-5; the match to TRBD1 covers 7 bases. The germline CDR1 and CDR2 sequences are LGHDT and YNNKEL (reference sequence). V lost 1 base and J lost 4; bases outside the gene matches: 4. The length of the CDR3 is 15 residues. CDR3 protein: CASSQGSRGNQPQHF. Written as DNA, the CDR3 is TGTGCCAGCAGCCAAGGATCCAGGGGGAATCAGCCCCAGCATTTT.

The chain employs TRBV28 and TRBJ1-2; D gene unclear. Between the trimmed V and J ends, which lost 5 bases and 3 bases, there was a span of 1 base. The CDR3 is 10 residues long. The germline V gene encodes CDR1 MDHEN and CDR2 SYDVKM. In nucleotides, the CDR3 is TGTGCCAGCAGTCACTATGGCTACACCTTC. This gives the protein CASSHYGYTF.

This rearrangement joins TRBV5-6 to TRBJ1-2, with D uncertain. Between the trimmed V and J ends, which lost 1 base and 0 bases, there was a span of 10 bases. The CDR3 length is 15 residues. The V gene's germline CDR1 is SGHDT and CDR2 YYEEEE. This CDR3 reads CASSLLRISNYGYTF. CDR3 coding DNA: TGTGCCAGCAGCTTGCTCAGGATCTCTAACTATGGCTACACCTTC.

The J gene is TRBJ1-2, the V gene TRBV12-2. TRBV12-2 is an annotated pseudogene. The CDR3 sequence is 18 residues long. CDR3 sequence reads: CASRLAADLEQANYGYTF. The CDR3 DNA sequence: TGTGCAAGTCGCTTAGCGGCCGATTTAGAGCAAGCTAACTATGGCTACACCTTC.

This chain uses TRBV7-2 with TRBJ2-3; D call uncertain. The CDR3 spans 11 residues. V lost 2 bases and J lost 9, with 6 bases in between. Germline V gene sequence: CDR1 SGHTA, CDR2 FQGNSA. The CDR3 region is CASSLSETQYF. The CDR3 DNA reads as TGTGCCAGCAGCTTATCGGAAACGCAGTATTTT. The full variable domain, in which reference TRBV7-2 and TRBJ2-3 provide the parts outside the CDR3, is GAGVSQSPSNKVTEKGKDVELRCDPISGHTALYWYRQSLGQGLEFLIYFQGNSAPDKSGLPSDRFSAERTGGSVSTLTIQRTQQEDSAVYLCASSLSETQYFGPGTRLTVL.

The V and J genes are TRBV5-4 and TRBJ2-5; D gene unclear. Per the germline V gene, CDR1 is SGHNT and CDR2 is YYREEE (reference sequence). Deletions cut 3 bases from V and 5 bases from J, with 11 bases between. The CDR3 sequence is 13 residues long. The CDR3: CASSSPTGETQYF. As DNA, the CDR3 is TGTGCCAGCAGCTCGCCAACTGGGGAGACCCAGTACTTC.

The chain links TRBV15 to TRBJ2-5; unclear D gene. Germline V lookup: CDR1 LNHNV, CDR2 YYDKDF (reference sequence). The CDR3 has 12 residues. Trimming removed 3 bases at V and 7 bases at J, with 9 bases between. The CDR3 loop reads CATSSIGPTQYF. The CDR3 DNA sequence: TGTGCCACCAGCAGCATCGGGCCGACCCAGTACTTC.

The chain uses TRBV4-3 and TRBJ1-5; 7 nucleotides agree with TRBD1. Looked up from germline, CDR1 is LGHNA and CDR2 is YSLEER. The V segment lost 3 bases and the J segment 4 bases; nucleotides outside the gene matches: 12. This CDR3 contains 17 residues. The CDR3 sequence: CASSQRWTGHINQPQHF. The CDR3 bases are TGCGCCAGCAGCCAGAGATGGACAGGCCACATAAATCAGCCCCAGCATTTT.

The chain recombines TRBV5-6 with TRBJ2-3; D possibly uses TRBD1 or TRBD2 (5 bases each). The V end lost 3 bases, the J end lost 4 bases, and 18 bases lay between the germline ends. The CDR3 spans 16 residues. Germline V CDR1 and CDR2: SGHDT, YYEEEE. For the CDR3, the DNA is TGTGCCAGCAGCTCCGCCGGGACCAAAAAAGCAGATACGCAGTATTTT. Translation: CASSSAGTKKADTQYF.

Details on this clone: A junction end diverges from the germline sequence, so it may reflect a read error. The gene calls are TRBV28 and TRBJ2-7, with 8 bases that match TRBD1. CDR3 length: 17 residues. Germline V CDR1 and CDR2: MDHEN, SYDVKM. CDR3 nucleotides: TGTGCCAGCAGCTTATCCCTTAGGACAGGGAGCTCCTACGAGCAGTACTTC. Residues: CASSLSLRTGSSYEQYF.

The V and J genes are TRBV11-2 and TRBJ2-3; 10 nucleotides agree with TRBD1. This CDR3 spans 15 amino acids. Germline CDR1 SGHAT, CDR2 FQNNGV. With V trimmed by 3 bases and J by 5 bases, 5 bases remained unmatched. This CDR3 is CASSFTTGGGDTQYF. CDR3 sequence (DNA): TGTGCCAGCAGCTTCACGACAGGGGGCGGAGATACGCAGTATTTT.

For the CDR3, the DNA is TGTGCCAGCAGCCAAGTTCCAGGATTATATGGCTACACCTTC. Its protein is CASSQVPGLYGYTF. The J gene is TRBJ1-2, the V gene TRBV3-1 (or the pseudogene TRBV3-2); no firm D call. CDR3 size: 14 residues. Deletions cut 1 base from V and 5 bases from J, with 11 bases between. CDR1 is LGHDT, CDR2 YNNKEL, per germline (reference sequence).

The rearrangement uses TRBV29-1 and TRBJ2-7, with unresolved D. V lost 4 bases and J lost 1, with 8 bases in between. Germline V lookup: CDR1 SQVTM, CDR2 ANQGSEA. This CDR3 is built from 12 residues. This CDR3 is CSVVGISYEQYF. The CDR3 DNA sequence: TGCAGCGTTGTCGGAATTTCCTACGAGCAGTACTTC.

The chain combines TRBV19 with TRBJ1-2; D is uncertain. The CDR3 has 13 amino acids. Germline-derived CDR1 and CDR2 are LNHDA and SQIVND (reference sequence). The V and J ends lost 4 bases and 1 base respectively, with 7 bases between them. In nucleotides, the CDR3 is TGTGCCAGTAGTAACAGACTTAACTATGGCTACACCTTC. Encoded protein: CASSNRLNYGYTF. Looking up the rest from reference TRBV19 and TRBJ1-2 gives the full variable domain: DGGITQSPKYLFRKEGQNVTLSCEQNLNHDAMYWYRQDPGQGLRLIYYSQIVNDFQKGDIAEGYSVSREKKESFPLTVTSAQKNPTAFYLCASSNRLNYGYTFGSGTRLTVV.

A note on this clone: Other DNA sequences in the sample encode the same CDR3. V gene TRBV10-2 combines with J gene TRBJ1-1; D gene ambiguous. The CDR3 has 13 residues. Trimming shortened V by 3 bases and J by 2 bases, and 7 bases separated the two germline ends. Germline V CDR1 and CDR2: WSHSY, SAAADI. The CDR3 DNA follows: TGCGCCAGCAGTGAAGGCAGAAACACTGAAGCTTTCTTT. Protein sequence: CASSEGRNTEAFF.

The chain uses TRBV7-8 and TRBJ1-5; weak D call: TRBD1 (5 bases). The length of the CDR3 is 16 residues. V was shortened by 1 base and J by 5 bases, with 15 bases between the two germline ends. Germline-derived CDR1 and CDR2 are SGHVS and FQNEAQ. The DNA of the CDR3 is TGTGCCAGCAGCTTAGGGGGCCCCCCGGGGGATCAGCCCCAGCATTTT. Translation: CASSLGGPPGDQPQHF.

V and J are TRBV5-1 and TRBJ1-2; D remains ambiguous. Trimming cost V 4 bases and J 8 bases, with 15 bases left between them. The CDR3 consists of 13 residues. CDR1 SGHRS and CDR2 YFSETQ come from the germline V gene. For the CDR3, the DNA is TGCGCCAGCAGCCAAGGGAGTTCTATCGGCTACACCTTC. Its translation: CASSQGSSIGYTF.